This TCR beta chain is drawn from a study of blood T cell repertoires in COVID-19 (dated by TCRdb to the early 2020s). About the study as a whole: Samples from collaborators originated in the United States, Italy and Spain and spanned both the acute and convalescent phases of COVID-19. Subjects who had been exposed to COVID-19, were actively infected with it, or had recovered from it provided the deeply sampled blood TCRbeta repertoires that made up the dataset. The sample metadata nearly always contained a de-identified subject ID, COVID-19 status, age in years and sex. The material from the prospective study consisted of cDNA or gDNA derived from T cells, B-cell-depleted T cells, or PBMCs. The samples were drawn from two sources: the first 160 participants of the ongoing ImmuneRACE study, and 1,000 to 1,500 subjects contributed by 6 global collaborators. HLA class I and class II types, where available, came from metadata supplied by the sample provider rather than from assay-based typing. A freely available public database, intended as a resource for researchers studying the immune response to SARS-CoV-2, is where the repertoires were released.

Here V drops 9 bases and J drops 6 bases, and the junction holds 12 bases not matched to any gene. For CDR1 and CDR2, the germline V gene lists ENHRY and SYGVKD. From the cysteine up to the phenylalanine, the CDR3 has a length of 15 residues. Only CDR3 DNA is held: 45 bases, read in frame from base 1. At one collaborating source in Seattle, patients were enrolled during active infection and were followed longitudinally through the course of disease. Each collaborating institution followed its own protocols to collect whole blood in K2EDTA tubes. For TCRbeta analysis, collaborator samples were shipped as frozen whole blood, as isolated PBMCs, or as DNA extracted from either sample type. TCRbeta CDR3 regions were amplified from genomic DNA by means of the immunoSEQ Assay, a bias-controlled multiplex PCR. In the authors' own workflow: Nucleated cell counts per sample were estimated from amplification of reference gene primers within the assay. To quantify the absolute abundance of each unique TCRbeta CDR3 rearrangement, sequence reads were collapsed and filtered. For each sample, productive Simpson clonality was calculated as the square root of Simpson's diversity index across productive rearrangements. The immuneACCESS repertoire file appears here via TCRdb, limited to in-frame rearrangements. These files lack a portion of the clones; in checked studies, under half of the deficit traces to unresolved V genes, and the cause of the others is not known. The V and J calls and clone size were taken over from that table, and D and trimming were inferred from the DNA. The sample profile shows tens of thousands of clones; roughly 91% of them were found once. The ten most abundant clones make up roughly 0.53% of the sample.

Comment on this clone: The antigen it recognizes is unknown. Base qualities are not at hand, and no much larger clone is one base apart.

The investigation overall reported the following: The amount of clinical and demographic metadata varied by source and participant and was provided uncurated.

The receptor's source is a man in his fifties or sixties with COVID-19, enrolled during active disease. Input material: peripheral blood. The chain uses TRBV10-3 and TRBJ1-5, and TRBD1 aligns with 9 junction nucleotides. Here the CDR3 is given as CAIQAGTGKGQPQHF. The DNA sequence reads TGTGCCATACAAGCCGGGACAGGGAAAGGTCAGCCCCAGCATTTT.